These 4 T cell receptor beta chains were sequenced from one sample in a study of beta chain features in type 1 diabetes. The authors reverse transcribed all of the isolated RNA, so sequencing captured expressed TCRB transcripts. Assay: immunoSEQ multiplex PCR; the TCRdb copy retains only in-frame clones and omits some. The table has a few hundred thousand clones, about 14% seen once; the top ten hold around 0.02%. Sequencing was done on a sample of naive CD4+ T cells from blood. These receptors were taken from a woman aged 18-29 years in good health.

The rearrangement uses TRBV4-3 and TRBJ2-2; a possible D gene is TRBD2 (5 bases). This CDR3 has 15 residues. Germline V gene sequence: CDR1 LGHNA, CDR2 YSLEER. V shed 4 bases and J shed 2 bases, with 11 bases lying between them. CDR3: CASSLQEGNTGELFF. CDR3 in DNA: TGCGCCAGCAGCCTCCAAGAGGGTAACACCGGGGAGCTGTTTTTT.

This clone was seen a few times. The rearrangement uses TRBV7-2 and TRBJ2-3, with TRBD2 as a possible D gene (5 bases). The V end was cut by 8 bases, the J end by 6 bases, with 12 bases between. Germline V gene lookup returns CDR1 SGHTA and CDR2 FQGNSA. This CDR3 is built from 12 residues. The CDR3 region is CASHESGDTQYF. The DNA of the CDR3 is TGTGCCAGCCACGAGAGCGGCGATACGCAGTATTTT.

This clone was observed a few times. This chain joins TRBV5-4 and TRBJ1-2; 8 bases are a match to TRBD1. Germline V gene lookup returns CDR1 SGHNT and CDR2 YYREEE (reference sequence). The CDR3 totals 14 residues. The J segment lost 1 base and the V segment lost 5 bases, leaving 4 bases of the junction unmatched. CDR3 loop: CASRGDRNNYGYTF. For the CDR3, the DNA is TGTGCCAGCAGAGGGGACAGGAATAACTATGGCTACACCTTC.

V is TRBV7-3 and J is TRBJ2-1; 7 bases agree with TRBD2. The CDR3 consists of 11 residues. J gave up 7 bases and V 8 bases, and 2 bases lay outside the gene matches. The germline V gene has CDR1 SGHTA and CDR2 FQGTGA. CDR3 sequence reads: CASSRGNEQFF. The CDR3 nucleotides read TGTGCCAGCTCGCGGGGGAATGAGCAGTTCTTC.